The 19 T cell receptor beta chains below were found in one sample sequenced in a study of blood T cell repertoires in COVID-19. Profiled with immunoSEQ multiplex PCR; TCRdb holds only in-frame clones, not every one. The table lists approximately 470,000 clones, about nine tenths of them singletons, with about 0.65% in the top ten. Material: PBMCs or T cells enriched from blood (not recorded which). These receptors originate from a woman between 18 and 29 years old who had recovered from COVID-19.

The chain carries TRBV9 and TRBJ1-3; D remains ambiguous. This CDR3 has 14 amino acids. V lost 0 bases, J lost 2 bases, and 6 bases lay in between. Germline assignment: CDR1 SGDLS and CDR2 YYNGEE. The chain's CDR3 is CASSVENTGNTIYF. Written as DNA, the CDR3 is TGTGCCAGCAGCGTAGAAAATACTGGAAACACCATATATTTT.

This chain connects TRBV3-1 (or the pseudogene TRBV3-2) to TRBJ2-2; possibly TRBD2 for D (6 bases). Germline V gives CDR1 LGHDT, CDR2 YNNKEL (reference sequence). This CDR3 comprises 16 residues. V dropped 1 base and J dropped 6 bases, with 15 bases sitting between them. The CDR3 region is CASSQGTGEVSGELFF. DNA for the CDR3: TGTGCCAGCAGCCAAGGCACGGGGGAGGTTTCCGGGGAGCTGTTTTTT.

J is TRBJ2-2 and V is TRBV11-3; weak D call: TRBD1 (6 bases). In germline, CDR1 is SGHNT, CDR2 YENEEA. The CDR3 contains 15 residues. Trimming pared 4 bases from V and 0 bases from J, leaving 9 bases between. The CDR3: CASSSGTPNTGELFF. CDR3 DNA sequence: TGTGCCAGCAGCTCCGGGACACCGAACACCGGGGAGCTGTTTTTT.

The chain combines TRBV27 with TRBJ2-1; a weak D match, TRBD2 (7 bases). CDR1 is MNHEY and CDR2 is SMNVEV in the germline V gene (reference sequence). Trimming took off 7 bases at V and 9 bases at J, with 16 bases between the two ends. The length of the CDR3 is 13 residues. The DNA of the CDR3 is TGTGCCAGCAAACAGGGAGGGAGACCTGAGCAGTTCTTC. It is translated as CASKQGGRPEQFF.

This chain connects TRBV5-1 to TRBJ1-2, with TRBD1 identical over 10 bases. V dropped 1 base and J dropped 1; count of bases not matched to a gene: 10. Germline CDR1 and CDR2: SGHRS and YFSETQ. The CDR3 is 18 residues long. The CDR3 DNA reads TGCGCCAGCAGCTTGATTGAGGGTGGACAGGGGGATAACTATGGCTACACCTTC. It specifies CASSLIEGGQGDNYGYTF. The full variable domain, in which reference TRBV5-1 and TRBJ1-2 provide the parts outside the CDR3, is KAGVTQTPRYLIKTRGQQVTLSCSPISGHRSVSWYQQTPGQGLQFLFEYFSETQRNKGNFPGRFSGRQFSNSRSEMNVSTLELGDSALYLCASSLIEGGQGDNYGYTFGSGTRLTVV.

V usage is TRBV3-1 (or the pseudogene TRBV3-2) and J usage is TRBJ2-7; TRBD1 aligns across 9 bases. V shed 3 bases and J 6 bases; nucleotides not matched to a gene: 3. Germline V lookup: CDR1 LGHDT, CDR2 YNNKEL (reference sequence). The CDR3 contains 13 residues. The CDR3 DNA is TGTGCCAGCAGCCACGACAGGGGGAGCGAGCAGTACTTC. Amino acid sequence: CASSHDRGSEQYF.

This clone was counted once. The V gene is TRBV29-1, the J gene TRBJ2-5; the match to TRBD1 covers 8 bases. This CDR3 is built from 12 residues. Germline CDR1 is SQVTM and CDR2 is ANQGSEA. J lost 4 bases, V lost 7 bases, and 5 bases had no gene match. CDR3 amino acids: CSARTGIETQYF. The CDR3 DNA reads TGCAGCGCCCGGACAGGGATAGAGACCCAGTACTTC.

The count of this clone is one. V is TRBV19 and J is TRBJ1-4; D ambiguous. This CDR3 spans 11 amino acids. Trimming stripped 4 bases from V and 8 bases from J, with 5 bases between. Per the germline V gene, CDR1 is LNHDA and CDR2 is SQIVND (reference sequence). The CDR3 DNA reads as TGTGCCAGTAGTACGAGAGAAAAACTGTTTTTT. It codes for CASSTREKLFF.

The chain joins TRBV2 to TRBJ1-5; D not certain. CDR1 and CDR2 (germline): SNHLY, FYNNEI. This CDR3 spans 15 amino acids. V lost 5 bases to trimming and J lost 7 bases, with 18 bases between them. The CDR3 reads CASSSDGPGGQPQHF. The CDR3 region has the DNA TGTGCCAGCAGTTCTGACGGCCCCGGAGGCCAGCCCCAGCATTTT.

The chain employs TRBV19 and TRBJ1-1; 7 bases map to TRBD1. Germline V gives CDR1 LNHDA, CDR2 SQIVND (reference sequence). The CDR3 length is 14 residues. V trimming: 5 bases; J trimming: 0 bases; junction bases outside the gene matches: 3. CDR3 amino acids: CASSEGTVNTEAFF. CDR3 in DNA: TGTGCCAGTAGTGAGGGGACAGTGAACACTGAAGCTTTCTTT.

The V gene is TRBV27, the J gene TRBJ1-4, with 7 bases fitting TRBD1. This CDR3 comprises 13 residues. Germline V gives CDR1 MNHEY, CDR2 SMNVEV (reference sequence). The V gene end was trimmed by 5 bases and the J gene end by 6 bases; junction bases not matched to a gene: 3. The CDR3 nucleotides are TGTGCCAGCAGTCCCAGGGGGGATGAAAAACTGTTTTTT. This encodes CASSPRGDEKLFF.

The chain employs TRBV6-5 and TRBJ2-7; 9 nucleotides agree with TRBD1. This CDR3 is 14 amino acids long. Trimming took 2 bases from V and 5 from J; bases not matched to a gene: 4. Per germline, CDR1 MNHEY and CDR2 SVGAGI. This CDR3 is CASSYDRGANEQYF. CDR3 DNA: TGTGCCAGCAGTTACGACAGGGGGGCCAACGAGCAGTACTTC.

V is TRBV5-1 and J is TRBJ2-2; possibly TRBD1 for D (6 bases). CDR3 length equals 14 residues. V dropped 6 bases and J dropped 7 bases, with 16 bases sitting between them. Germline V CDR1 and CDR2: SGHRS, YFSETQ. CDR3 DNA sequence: TGCGCCAGCAACACCGGGACACAATTCGGGGAGCTGTTTTTT. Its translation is CASNTGTQFGELFF.

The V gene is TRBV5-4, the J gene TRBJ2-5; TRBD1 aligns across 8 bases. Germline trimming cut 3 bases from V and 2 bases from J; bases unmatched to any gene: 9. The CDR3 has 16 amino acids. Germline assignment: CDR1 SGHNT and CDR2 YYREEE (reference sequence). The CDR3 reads CASSSSRNRGQETQYF. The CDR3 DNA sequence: TGTGCCAGCAGCTCTTCTCGCAACAGGGGGCAAGAGACCCAGTACTTC.

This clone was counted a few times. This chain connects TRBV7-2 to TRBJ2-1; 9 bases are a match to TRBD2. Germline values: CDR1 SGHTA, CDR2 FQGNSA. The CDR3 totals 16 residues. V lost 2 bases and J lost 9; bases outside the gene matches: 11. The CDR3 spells CASSLNGGGEGSEQFF. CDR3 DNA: TGTGCCAGCAGCTTAAATGGCGGGGGGGAGGGTAGTGAGCAGTTCTTC.

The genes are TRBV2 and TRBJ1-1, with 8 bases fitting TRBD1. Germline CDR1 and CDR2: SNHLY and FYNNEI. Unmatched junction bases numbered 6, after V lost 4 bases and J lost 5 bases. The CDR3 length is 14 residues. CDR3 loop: CASSAQGAGTEAFF. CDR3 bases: TGTGCCAGCAGTGCCCAGGGGGCGGGGACTGAAGCTTTCTTT.

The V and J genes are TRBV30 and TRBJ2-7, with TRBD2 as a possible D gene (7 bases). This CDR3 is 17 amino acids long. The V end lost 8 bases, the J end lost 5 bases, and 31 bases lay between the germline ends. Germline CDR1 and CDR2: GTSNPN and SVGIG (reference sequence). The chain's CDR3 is CALIGGGGNRQPDEQYF. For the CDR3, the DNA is TGTGCCCTTATAGGCGGGGGCGGAAACAGGCAACCTGACGAGCAGTACTTC.

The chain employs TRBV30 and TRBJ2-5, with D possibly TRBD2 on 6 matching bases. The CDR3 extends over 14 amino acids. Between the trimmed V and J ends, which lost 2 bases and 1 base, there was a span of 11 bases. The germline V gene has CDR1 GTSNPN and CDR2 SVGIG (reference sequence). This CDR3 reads CAWSIGTLQETQYF. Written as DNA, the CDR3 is TGTGCCTGGAGTATCGGGACTCTCCAAGAGACCCAGTACTTC.

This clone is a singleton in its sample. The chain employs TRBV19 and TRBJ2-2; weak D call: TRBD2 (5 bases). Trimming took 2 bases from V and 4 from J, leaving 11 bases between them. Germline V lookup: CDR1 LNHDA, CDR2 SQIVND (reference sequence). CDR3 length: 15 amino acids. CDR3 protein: CASSIWRSGTGELFF. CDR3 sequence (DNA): TGTGCCAGTAGTATATGGAGGTCGGGCACCGGGGAGCTGTTTTTT.